Detailed here is one T cell receptor (beta chain). Reverse transcription of 0.5 to 1 ug RNA was performed with random hexamers. TCR beta CDR3 was amplified by immunoSEQ covering 54 Vbeta and 13 Jbeta. TCRdb reprocessed the immunoSEQ multiplex PCR reads with MiXCR, giving one entry per CDR3 protein. The sample has approximately 300,000 distinct CDR3 sequences, approximately 85% seen once. J was trimmed by 6 bases and V by 6 bases; bases with no gene match: 9. The germline CDR1 and CDR2 sequences are MNHEY and SMNVEV (reference sequence). The CDR3 is 15 amino acids. The data originate from a study of CD8 T cells in Susac syndrome.

The sequenced sample consisted of CD8+ T cells from PBMCs. This sequence originates from a human donor with multiple sclerosis. This chain uses TRBV27 with TRBJ2-7; 12 nucleotides align to TRBD1. The CDR3 region is CASSSPGQGAFEQYF. The CDR3, as DNA: TGTGCCAGCAGCTCTCCGGGACAGGGGGCGTTCGAGCAGTACTTC.